The 32 T cell receptor beta chains presented below share a single source sample, sequenced in a study of Ad26.COV2.S vaccination and SARS-CoV-2 variants. Libraries were prepared by immunoSEQ multiplex PCR; TCRdb keeps only in-frame clonotypes and omits some of them. Of around 300,000 clones listed, 86% are singletons. As to treatment: 19 received Ad26.COV2.S at low or high dose, single or two shots; 5 received placebo; per-sample allocation not given. Collection of the samples took place on day 63 after the first injection of vaccine or placebo. The input for sequencing was peripheral blood, taken in a trial of Ad26.COV2.S vaccine versus placebo. These receptors were taken from a person between 18 and 65 years old who received the Ad26.COV2.S COVID-19 vaccine or a placebo.

The J gene is TRBJ2-7, the V gene TRBV19; the match to TRBD1 covers 7 bases. The CDR3 totals 15 residues. Trimming took 7 bases from V and 2 from J; bases not matched to a gene: 11. CDR1 LNHDA and CDR2 SQIVND come from the germline V gene (reference sequence). The CDR3: CASTPAGTATYEQYF. DNA of the CDR3: TGTGCCAGTACCCCCGCCGGGACAGCCACCTACGAGCAGTACTTC.

As regards this clone: Additional DNA sequences in this sample encode the identical CDR3. The rearrangement links TRBV28 to TRBJ2-7; D unclear. The CDR3 contains 11 residues. Germline V gene lookup returns CDR1 MDHEN and CDR2 SYDVKM. V was shortened by 4 bases and J by 0 bases, with 1 base between the two germline ends. This CDR3 is CASSSSYEQYF. In DNA form, the CDR3 reads TGTGCCAGCAGTTCCTCCTACGAGCAGTACTTC.

J is TRBJ1-3 and V is TRBV9, with D tentatively TRBD1 (5 bases). The CDR3 has 19 residues. The germline CDR1 and CDR2 sequences are SGDLS and YYNGEE. V dropped 3 bases and J dropped 4 bases, with 26 bases sitting between them. The CDR3 DNA sequence: TGTGCCAGCAGCGGTGGCCGGGGTCAGGGCTACCGCTTCGGAAACACCATATATTTT. Translation gives CASSGGRGQGYRFGNTIYF.

This clone was seen once. The chain recombines TRBV9 with TRBJ2-5; D remains ambiguous. V was cut by 4 bases and J by 5 bases, with 6 bases left in between. Germline V gene sequence: CDR1 SGDLS, CDR2 YYNGEE. This CDR3 contains 11 residues. The chain's CDR3 is CASSPSETQYF. CDR3 in DNA: TGTGCCAGCAGCCCCTCGGAGACCCAGTACTTC.

This chain uses TRBV7-9 with TRBJ1-5; 9 positions match TRBD1. The V and J ends lost 5 bases and 4 bases, in that order; junction bases with no gene match: 6. This CDR3 is 15 amino acids long. Germline-derived CDR1 and CDR2 are SEHNR and FQNEAQ (reference sequence). The CDR3 loop reads CASSPGTGPNQPQHF. CDR3 sequence (DNA): TGTGCCAGCAGCCCCGGGACAGGGCCTAATCAGCCCCAGCATTTT.

The chain is built from TRBV19 and TRBJ1-4; no reliable D call. V lost 2 bases and J 9 bases, leaving 4 bases between the germline ends. Germline V gene sequence: CDR1 LNHDA, CDR2 SQIVND (reference sequence). This CDR3 has 11 amino acids. CDR3 region: CASSIKQKLFF. The CDR3 DNA is TGTGCCAGTAGTATAAAGCAAAAACTGTTTTTT.

The CDR3 is CASSMAPSGETQYF. The CDR3 nucleotides are TGTGCCAGTAGTATGGCGCCCTCCGGGGAGACCCAGTACTTC. The V gene is TRBV19, the J gene TRBJ2-5; D remains ambiguous. The CDR3 extends over 14 amino acids. The germline V gene encodes CDR1 LNHDA and CDR2 SQIVND (reference sequence). V gave up 3 bases and J gave up 5 bases, with 13 bases separating them.

The rearrangement links TRBV27 to TRBJ2-7; D assignment may be TRBD1 or TRBD2 (5 bases each). Germline lookup yields CDR1 MNHEY and CDR2 SMNVEV (reference sequence). The CDR3 extends over 13 amino acids. The V end lost 2 bases, the J end lost 3 bases, and 8 bases lay between the germline ends. The CDR3 DNA is TGTGCCAGCAGTTTACGGGGCCACTACGAGCAGTACTTC. Its translation is CASSLRGHYEQYF.

J is TRBJ2-3 and V is TRBV13, with 12 bases identical to TRBD2. CDR3 length: 16 residues. J gave up 4 bases and V 3 bases, and 5 bases lay outside the gene matches. The germline V gene encodes CDR1 PRHDT and CDR2 FYEKMQ (reference sequence). CDR3 region: CASSFPSGRAPDTQYF. The CDR3 coding sequence is TGTGCCAGCAGCTTCCCTAGCGGGAGGGCCCCAGATACGCAGTATTTT.

This clone appeared a few times. V usage is TRBV9 and J usage is TRBJ1-5, with D possibly TRBD1 on 5 matching bases. The CDR3 extends over 14 amino acids. The V and J ends lost 0 bases and 6 bases respectively, with 10 bases between them. Germline V lookup: CDR1 SGDLS, CDR2 YYNGEE. In DNA form, the CDR3 reads TGTGCCAGCAGCGTAGCAGTCGGGGGTCAGCCCCAGCATTTT. This sequence encodes CASSVAVGGQPQHF.

This chain joins TRBV11-2 and TRBJ2-1; D unclear. CDR1 is SGHAT, CDR2 FQNNGV, per germline. The length of the CDR3 is 16 residues. V dropped 0 bases and J dropped 0 bases, with 9 bases sitting between them. The CDR3 protein is CASSLDLASSYNEQFF. The CDR3 nucleotides are TGTGCCAGCAGCTTAGATCTGGCGAGCTCCTACAATGAGCAGTTCTTC.

The chain is built from TRBV6-2 or TRBV6-3 and TRBJ2-7, with TRBD2 matching over 7 bases. The CDR3 runs to 15 residues. Per germline, CDR1 MNHEY and CDR2 SVGEGT. V trimming: 2 bases; J trimming: 0 bases; junction bases outside the gene matches: 4. CDR3 sequence: CASSYLADYSYEQYF. In nucleotides, the CDR3 is TGTGCCAGCAGTTACCTAGCGGACTACTCCTACGAGCAGTACTTC.

The rearrangement uses TRBV4-1 and TRBJ2-2, with TRBD2 identical over 8 bases. V shed 0 bases and J 3 bases; nucleotides not matched to a gene: 6. Germline V gene data show CDR1 as MGHRA and CDR2 as YSYEKL. There are 17 residues in the CDR3. The CDR3 DNA is TGCGCCAGCAGCCAAGAAGTGCTAGCGGGCTACACCGGGGAGCTGTTTTTT. This encodes CASSQEVLAGYTGELFF.

The rearrangement joins TRBV28 to TRBJ2-7, with D tentatively TRBD1 or TRBD2 (5 bases each). Trimming stripped 2 bases from V and 3 bases from J, with 11 bases between. This CDR3 region has 14 residues. Germline lookup yields CDR1 MDHEN and CDR2 SYDVKM. CDR3 region: CASSLIKGSYEQYF. The CDR3 nucleotides read TGTGCCAGCAGTTTAATCAAGGGGAGCTACGAGCAGTACTTC.

The genes are TRBV19 and TRBJ2-5; 8 bases align to TRBD1. Trimming removed 5 bases from V and 5 bases from J; junction bases left unmatched: 7. The germline V gene encodes CDR1 LNHDA and CDR2 SQIVND (reference sequence). The CDR3 is 14 amino acids. In DNA, the CDR3 is TGTGCCAGTAGTTCCCGGACAGGGTGGGAGACCCAGTACTTC. It encodes CASSSRTGWETQYF.

The chain uses TRBV6-5 and TRBJ2-6; D unresolved. Trimming removed 5 bases from V and 1 base from J, with 9 bases in between. Germline assignment: CDR1 MNHEY and CDR2 SVGAGI. The CDR3 consists of 15 residues. The CDR3, as DNA: TGTGCCAGCAGTCCCGTAGAGTCTGGGGCCAACGTCCTGACTTTC. This codes for CASSPVESGANVLTF.

The gene calls are TRBV6-5 and TRBJ1-3; D call uncertain. Germline loops: CDR1 MNHEY, CDR2 SVGAGI. Trimming took 5 bases from V and 0 from J, leaving 11 bases between them. The CDR3 is 15 residues long. As DNA, the CDR3 is TGTGCCAGCAGTCCCCGAACTGCCTCTGGAAACACCATATATTTT. It yields the protein CASSPRTASGNTIYF.

The chain's CDR3 is CASTGFVNTGELFF. The CDR3 DNA reads as TGTGCCAGCACCGGGTTTGTGAACACCGGGGAGCTGTTTTTT. The rearrangement links TRBV11-2 to TRBJ2-2, with D hard to call. The V gene's germline CDR1 is SGHAT and CDR2 FQNNGV. V lost 7 bases to trimming and J lost 1 base, with 10 bases between them. The CDR3 runs to 14 residues.

DNA for the CDR3: TGTGCCAGCAGCTTAGGGGCACGCCACTATGGCTACACCTTC. This gives the protein CASSLGARHYGYTF. The chain couples TRBV7-2 to TRBJ1-2; D remains ambiguous. Trimming took 1 base from V and 3 from J, leaving 9 bases between them. The CDR3 has 14 residues. CDR1 and CDR2 (germline): SGHTA, FQGNSA.

The rearrangement joins TRBV27 to TRBJ1-5, with 7 bases matching TRBD1. V shed 5 bases and J 7 bases; nucleotides not matched to a gene: 5. The CDR3 has 13 amino acids. Germline V gives CDR1 MNHEY, CDR2 SMNVEV (reference sequence). CDR3 region: CASSKGAGQPQHF. The CDR3 DNA reads as TGTGCCAGCAGTAAGGGGGCCGGCCAGCCCCAGCATTTT.

The chain combines TRBV18 with TRBJ1-2, with 9 bases that match TRBD1. The CDR3 is 17 amino acids. The V gene's germline CDR1 is KGHSH and CDR2 LQKENI. V lost 1 base and J lost 8; bases outside the gene matches: 14. The CDR3 DNA reads TGTGCCAGCTCACCACGGATACGCGAACAGGGGGCAGGGGGCTACACCTTC. This translates into CASSPRIREQGAGGYTF. The variable domain in full, completed from reference TRBV18 and TRBJ1-2, reads NAGVMQNPRHLVRRRGQEARLRCSPMKGHSHVYWYRQLPEEGLKFMVYLQKENIIDESGMPKERFSAEFPKEGPSILRIQQVVRGDSAAYFCASSPRIREQGAGGYTFGSGTRLTVV.

This clone showed up just a few times. The V and J genes are TRBV10-3 and TRBJ2-7; D is possibly TRBD1 (5 bases). The CDR3 loop spans 16 amino acids. Germline V lookup: CDR1 ENHRY, CDR2 SYGVKD. Between the trimmed V and J ends, which lost 3 bases and 0 bases, there was a span of 15 bases. The CDR3 reads CAISEPDTQSSYEQYF. The CDR3 DNA reads as TGTGCCATCAGTGAACCGGACACCCAGAGCTCCTACGAGCAGTACTTC.

The chain joins TRBV29-1 to TRBJ1-2; 7 bases match TRBD1. Trimming cost V 2 bases and J 5 bases; bases outside gene matches: 8. This CDR3 has 14 amino acids. Germline V gene sequence: CDR1 SQVTM, CDR2 ANQGSEA. CDR3 coding DNA: TGCAGCGTTGAAACGGGGTCAGGGGGGTATGGCTACACCTTC. It specifies CSVETGSGGYGYTF.

The V and J genes are TRBV11-2 and TRBJ1-1; D not certain. Trimming took 5 bases from V and 1 from J, leaving 14 bases between them. Looked up from germline, CDR1 is SGHAT and CDR2 is FQNNGV. CDR3 length: 15 amino acids. CDR3 residues: CASSPGWVRNTEAFF. DNA for the CDR3: TGTGCCAGCAGCCCAGGATGGGTTCGGAACACTGAAGCTTTCTTT.

This sequence joins TRBV5-4 and TRBJ2-1; D remains unclear. The CDR3 extends over 16 amino acids. The V end lost 0 bases, the J end lost 2 bases, and 12 bases lay between the germline ends. Germline lookup yields CDR1 SGHNT and CDR2 YYREEE (reference sequence). The CDR3 DNA follows: TGTGCCAGCAGCTTGGGCCGTAACGTACCCTACAATGAGCAGTTCTTC. This gives the protein CASSLGRNVPYNEQFF.

This clone was observed a few times. CDR3 amino acids: CASSLNRETQYF. CDR3 nucleotide sequence: TGTGCCAGCAGCTTAAACCGGGAGACCCAGTACTTC. The gene calls are TRBV7-6 and TRBJ2-5; D call uncertain. The germline V gene encodes CDR1 SGHVS and CDR2 FNYEAQ. V was cut by 2 bases and J by 5 bases, with 6 bases left in between. This CDR3 is 12 amino acids long.

This clone was seen ten or more times. CDR3 bases: TGTGCCAGCAGCTCCCAGGGCCAGGAGCAGTACTTC. It encodes CASSSQGQEQYF. The chain recombines TRBV11-3 with TRBJ2-7; perhaps TRBD1 as D (5 bases). Trimming took off 4 bases at V and 7 bases at J, with 11 bases between the two ends. Germline CDR1 reads SGHNT; CDR2 reads YENEEA. This CDR3 has 12 residues.

The chain uses TRBV7-9 and TRBJ2-3, with 12 bases matching TRBD2. This CDR3 contains 19 residues. The V gene's germline CDR1 is SEHNR and CDR2 FQNEAQ (reference sequence). Germline trimming cut 5 bases from V and 0 bases from J; bases unmatched to any gene: 12. This chain's CDR3 is CASSVHLAGGALSTDTQYF. The CDR3 DNA follows: TGTGCCAGCAGCGTCCATCTAGCGGGGGGGGCCCTTAGCACAGATACGCAGTATTTT.

J is TRBJ1-1 and V is TRBV7-8; TRBD1 aligns across 9 bases. CDR1 and CDR2 (germline): SGHVS, FQNEAQ. V dropped 10 bases and J dropped 5; count of bases not matched to a gene: 8. This CDR3 comprises 13 residues. The CDR3 loop reads CAIRQGEHTEAFF. As DNA, the CDR3 is TGTGCCATACGACAGGGGGAGCATACTGAAGCTTTCTTT. The full variable domain, its missing parts supplied by reference TRBV7-8 and TRBJ1-1, is GAGVSQSPRYKVAKRGQDVALRCDPISGHVSLFWYQQALGQGPEFLTYFQNEAQLDKSGLPSDRFFAERPEGSVSTLKIQRTQQEDSAVYLCAIRQGEHTEAFFGQGTRLTVV.

The rearrangement uses TRBV3-1 (or the pseudogene TRBV3-2) and TRBJ1-2; D is possibly TRBD1 (6 bases). The V end was cut by 4 bases, the J end by 7 bases, with 10 bases between. Germline V gene sequence: CDR1 LGHDT, CDR2 YNNKEL (reference sequence). The CDR3 length is 12 residues. CDR3 protein: CASSPTGSGYTF. DNA of the CDR3: TGTGCCAGCAGCCCGACAGGTTCTGGCTACACCTTC.

The rearrangement uses TRBV27 and TRBJ2-3; TRBD1 is a possible D gene (6 bases). CDR1 is MNHEY and CDR2 is SMNVEV in the germline V gene (reference sequence). The CDR3 has 16 residues. Trimming stripped 0 bases from V and 2 bases from J, with 12 bases between. The CDR3 bases are TGTGCCAGCAGTTTATCCTCGGACAGTCCCACAGATACGCAGTATTTT. Protein: CASSLSSDSPTDTQYF.

This chain joins TRBV7-2 and TRBJ1-4; the match to TRBD1 covers 8 bases. The CDR3 sequence is 14 residues long. V gave up 4 bases and J gave up 7 bases; unmatched junction bases: 5. Germline V CDR1 and CDR2: SGHTA, FQGNSA. This CDR3 reads CASSSTGVGEKLFF. As DNA, the CDR3 is TGTGCCAGCAGCTCGACAGGGGTCGGTGAAAAACTGTTTTTT.